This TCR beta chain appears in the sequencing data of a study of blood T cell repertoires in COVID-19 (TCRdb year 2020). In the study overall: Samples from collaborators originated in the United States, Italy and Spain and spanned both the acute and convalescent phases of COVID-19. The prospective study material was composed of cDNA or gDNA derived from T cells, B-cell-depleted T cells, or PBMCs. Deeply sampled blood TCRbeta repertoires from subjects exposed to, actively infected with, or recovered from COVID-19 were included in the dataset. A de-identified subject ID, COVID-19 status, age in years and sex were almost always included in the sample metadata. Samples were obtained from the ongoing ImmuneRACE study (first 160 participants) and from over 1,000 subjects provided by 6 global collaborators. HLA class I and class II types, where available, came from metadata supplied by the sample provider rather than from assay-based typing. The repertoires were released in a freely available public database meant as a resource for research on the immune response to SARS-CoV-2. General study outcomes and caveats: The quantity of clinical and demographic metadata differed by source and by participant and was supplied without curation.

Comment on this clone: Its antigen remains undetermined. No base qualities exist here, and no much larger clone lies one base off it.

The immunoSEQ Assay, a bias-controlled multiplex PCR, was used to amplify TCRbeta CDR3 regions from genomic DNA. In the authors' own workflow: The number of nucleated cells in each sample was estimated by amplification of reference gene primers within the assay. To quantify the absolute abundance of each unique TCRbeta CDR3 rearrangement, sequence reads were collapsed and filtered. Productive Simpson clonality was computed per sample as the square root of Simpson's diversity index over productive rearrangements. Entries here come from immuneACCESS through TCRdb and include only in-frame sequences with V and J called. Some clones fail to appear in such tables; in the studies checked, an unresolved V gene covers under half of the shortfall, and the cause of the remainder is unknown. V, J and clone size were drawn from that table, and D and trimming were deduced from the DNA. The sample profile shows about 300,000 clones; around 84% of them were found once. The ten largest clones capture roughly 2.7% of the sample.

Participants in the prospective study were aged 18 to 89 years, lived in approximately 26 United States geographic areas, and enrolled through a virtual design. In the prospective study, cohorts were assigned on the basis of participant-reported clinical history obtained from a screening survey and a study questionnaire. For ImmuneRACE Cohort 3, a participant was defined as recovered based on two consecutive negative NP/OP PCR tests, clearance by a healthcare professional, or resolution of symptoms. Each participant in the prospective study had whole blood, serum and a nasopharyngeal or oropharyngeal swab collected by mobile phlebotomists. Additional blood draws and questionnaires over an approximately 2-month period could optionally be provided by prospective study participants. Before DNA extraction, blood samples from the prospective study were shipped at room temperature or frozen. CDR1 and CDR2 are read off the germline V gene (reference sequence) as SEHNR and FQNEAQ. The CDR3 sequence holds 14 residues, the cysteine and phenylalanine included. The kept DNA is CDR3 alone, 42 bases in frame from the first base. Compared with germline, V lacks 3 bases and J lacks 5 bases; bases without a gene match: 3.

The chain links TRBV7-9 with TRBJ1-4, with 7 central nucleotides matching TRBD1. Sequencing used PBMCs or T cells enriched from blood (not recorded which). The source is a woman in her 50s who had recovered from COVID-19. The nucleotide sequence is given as TGTGCCAGCAGCTTGGGACAGATGAATGAAAAACTGTTTTTT. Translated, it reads CASSLGQMNEKLFF.